The next 13 T cell receptor beta chains were all read from a single sample in a study of blood T cell repertoires in COVID-19. Using immunoSEQ multiplex PCR, the repertoire was profiled, and TCRdb retains in-frame clones only, with some absent. The table includes roughly 130,000 clones, 80% detected once. Sequenced input: peripheral blood. Every receptor here comes from a man between 65 and 85 years old with acute or convalescent COVID-19.

The gene calls are TRBV2 and TRBJ2-1; 12 nucleotides agree with TRBD1. Germline assignment: CDR1 SNHLY and CDR2 FYNNEI. This CDR3 is built from 15 residues. With V trimmed by 5 bases and J by 7 bases, 6 bases remained unmatched. CDR3 nucleotide sequence: TGTGCCAGCAGTCCCACGGGACAGGGGGCAAATGAGCAGTTCTTC. It translates to CASSPTGQGANEQFF.

V gene TRBV30 combines with J gene TRBJ1-2; 7 nucleotides agree with TRBD1. The trim removed 4 bases at V and 3 bases at J, leaving 8 bases unmatched. Germline CDR1 reads GTSNPN; CDR2 reads SVGIG (reference sequence). This CDR3 has 14 amino acids. CDR3 sequence reads: CAWTQGIVYYGYTF. The CDR3 coding sequence is TGTGCCTGGACACAGGGGATTGTGTACTATGGCTACACCTTC. Looking up the rest from reference TRBV30 and TRBJ1-2 gives the full variable domain: SQTIHQWPATLVQPVGSPLSLECTVEGTSNPNLYWYRQAAGRGLQLLFYSVGIGQISSEVPQNLSASRPQDRQFILSSKKLLLSDSGFYLCAWTQGIVYYGYTFGSGTRLTVV.

This clone was recorded many times. The chain is built from TRBV27 and TRBJ1-5, with 7 bases fitting TRBD1. The J segment lost 0 bases and the V segment lost 6 bases, leaving 2 bases of the junction unmatched. Germline lookup yields CDR1 MNHEY and CDR2 SMNVEV (reference sequence). This CDR3 is 14 amino acids long. The CDR3 sequence: CASRDRYSNQPQHF. In nucleotides, the CDR3 is TGTGCCAGCAGGGACAGGTATAGCAATCAGCCCCAGCATTTT.

J is TRBJ1-5 and V is TRBV6-5; D is unclear. The CDR3 extends over 12 amino acids. Germline V lookup: CDR1 MNHEY, CDR2 SVGAGI. The V end lost 4 bases, the J end lost 7 bases, and 8 bases lay between the germline ends. CDR3 sequence reads: CASSSVTQPQHF. The CDR3 nucleotides read TGTGCCAGCAGTTCTGTTACACAGCCCCAGCATTTT.

This chain links TRBV5-1 with TRBJ2-7, with D tentatively TRBD1 (7 bases). Germline V gives CDR1 SGHRS, CDR2 YFSETQ. CDR3 length equals 16 residues. Trimming took 1 base from V and 3 from J, leaving 17 bases between them. The CDR3 bases are TGCGCCAGCAGCTTGAGCCAGGGGGGCGTAAACTACGAGCAGTACTTC. This encodes CASSLSQGGVNYEQYF.

In its sample, this clone was seen once. J is TRBJ1-4 and V is TRBV5-1; TRBD1 agrees at 7 bases. CDR3 length equals 14 residues. Germline V gene sequence: CDR1 SGHRS, CDR2 YFSETQ. V dropped 7 bases and J dropped 3; count of bases not matched to a gene: 6. CDR3 sequence reads: CASATGTANEKLFF. DNA of the CDR3: TGCGCCAGCGCAACCGGGACAGCTAATGAAAAACTGTTTTTT. Using reference TRBV5-1 and TRBJ1-4 for the parts outside the CDR3, the full variable domain is KAGVTQTPRYLIKTRGQQVTLSCSPISGHRSVSWYQQTPGQGLQFLFEYFSETQRNKGNFPGRFSGRQFSNSRSEMNVSTLELGDSALYLCASATGTANEKLFFGSGTQLSVL.

The chain has TRBV4-1 and TRBJ1-2; 7 bases are a match to TRBD1. J lost 0 bases, V lost 4 bases, and 8 bases had no gene match. The CDR3 extends over 16 amino acids. Germline V gene sequence: CDR1 MGHRA, CDR2 YSYEKL. The CDR3 is CASSPTPGGANYGYTF. As DNA, the CDR3 is TGCGCCAGCAGCCCTACTCCAGGGGGAGCTAACTATGGCTACACCTTC.

The chain recombines TRBV20-1 with TRBJ1-1, with 7 nucleotides matching TRBD1. J gave up 11 bases and V 5 bases, and 5 bases lay outside the gene matches. This CDR3 has 10 amino acids. The germline CDR1 and CDR2 sequences are DFQATT and SNEGSKA (reference sequence). CDR3 amino acids: CSAGDSQAFF. DNA of the CDR3: TGCAGTGCTGGGGACAGTCAGGCTTTCTTT.

The genes are TRBV6-6 and TRBJ2-7; TRBD2 is a possible D gene (6 bases). CDR1 is MNHNY and CDR2 is SVGAGI in the germline V gene (reference sequence). V was shortened by 6 bases and J by 5 bases, with 14 bases between the two germline ends. CDR3 length: 13 residues. In DNA form, the CDR3 reads TGTGCCAGCAGGACCGGGGAGGCCCACGAGCAGTACTTC. This encodes CASRTGEAHEQYF.

The chain links TRBV5-1 to TRBJ1-1, with D perhaps TRBD1 (5 bases). The germline gives CDR1 SGHRS, CDR2 YFSETQ. The CDR3 sequence is 16 residues long. Trimming took off 0 bases at V and 4 bases at J, with 16 bases between the two ends. The CDR3 sequence is CASSLALGGLGTEAFF. DNA for the CDR3: TGCGCCAGCAGCTTGGCTTTGGGGGGTCTGGGCACTGAAGCTTTCTTT.

This clone showed up just a few times. This chain connects TRBV30 to TRBJ2-7; 8 positions agree with TRBD2. CDR3 size: 22 residues. Germline V gene lookup returns CDR1 GTSNPN and CDR2 SVGIG (reference sequence). Unmatched junction bases numbered 28, after V lost 1 base and J lost 2 bases. The CDR3 loop reads CAWSAQTPLDARGARPPYEQYF. The DNA for the CDR3 is TGTGCCTGGAGTGCGCAAACCCCGCTTGACGCGCGGGGGGCCCGCCCTCCCTACGAGCAGTACTTC. Variable domain in full (rest from reference TRBV30 and TRBJ2-7): SQTIHQWPATLVQPVGSPLSLECTVEGTSNPNLYWYRQAAGRGLQLLFYSVGIGQISSEVPQNLSASRPQDRQFILSSKKLLLSDSGFYLCAWSAQTPLDARGARPPYEQYFGPGTRLTVT.

V is TRBV27 and J is TRBJ2-3; D is perhaps TRBD1 (6 bases). The CDR3 covers 14 residues. V was clipped by 8 bases and J by 4 bases, with 16 bases between them. Germline values: CDR1 MNHEY, CDR2 SMNVEV (reference sequence). In nucleotides, the CDR3 is TGTGCCAGCGCCTTGAGGGGGTTCGCAGATACGCAGTATTTT. Protein sequence: CASALRGFADTQYF.

The V and J genes are TRBV15 and TRBJ1-1; TRBD1 is a possible D gene (6 bases). The CDR3 runs to 16 residues. Trimming left V 6 bases short and J 3 bases short, with 20 bases between. Germline values: CDR1 LNHNV, CDR2 YYDKDF (reference sequence). Written as DNA, the CDR3 is TGTGCCACCAGTCTTTTCCCGGGGGGGGCGCACACTGAAGCTTTCTTT. It yields the protein CATSLFPGGAHTEAFF.